Each of the 16 T cell receptor beta chains below was sequenced from the same sample in a study of blood T cell repertoires in COVID-19. TCRdb's copy holds only in-frame clones and misses some; the assay was immunoSEQ multiplex PCR. The table includes fewer than 150,000 clones, 84% detected once. The material sequenced was peripheral blood. The receptors shown here come from a human donor in a cohort sampled during active COVID-19.

This clone is a singleton in its sample. The chain joins TRBV5-1 to TRBJ2-1; a weak D match, TRBD1 (5 bases). Germline V gene lookup returns CDR1 SGHRS and CDR2 YFSETQ. V was shortened by 5 bases and J by 0 bases, with 12 bases between the two germline ends. The CDR3 runs 15 residues. The CDR3: CASSPTVSSYNEQFF. The CDR3 region has the DNA TGCGCCAGCAGTCCGACAGTCAGCTCCTACAATGAGCAGTTCTTC.

The chain uses TRBV18 and TRBJ2-5, with D unresolved. CDR1 KGHSH and CDR2 LQKENI come from the germline V gene. Trimming took off 5 bases at V and 1 base at J, with 5 bases between the two ends. The CDR3 covers 12 residues. The DNA for the CDR3 is TGTGCCAGCTCAGGGCTCCAAGAGACCCAGTACTTC. This encodes CASSGLQETQYF. Variable domain in full (rest from reference TRBV18 and TRBJ2-5): NAGVMQNPRHLVRRRGQEARLRCSPMKGHSHVYWYRQLPEEGLKFMVYLQKENIIDESGMPKERFSAEFPKEGPSILRIQQVVRGDSAAYFCASSGLQETQYFGPGTRLLVL.

This chain joins TRBV18 and TRBJ2-5; TRBD2 agrees at 9 bases. J gave up 4 bases and V 3 bases, and 3 bases lay outside the gene matches. The CDR3 sequence is 14 residues long. The germline gives CDR1 KGHSH, CDR2 LQKENI. The CDR3 DNA is TGTGCCAGCTCACCTCGGCGGGAGGGAGAGACCCAGTACTTC. Residues: CASSPRREGETQYF.

This rearrangement joins TRBV5-1 to TRBJ2-7; 12 bases line up with TRBD2. The CDR3 consists of 16 residues. The trim removed 4 bases at V and 4 bases at J, leaving 9 bases unmatched. Germline CDR1 SGHRS, CDR2 YFSETQ. CDR3 coding DNA: TGCGCCAGCAGCCTCACGCTAGCGGGGGGGGGATACGAGCAGTACTTC. Translating it yields CASSLTLAGGGYEQYF.

The rearrangement uses TRBV18 and TRBJ1-2; a weak D match, TRBD1 (5 bases). V lost 3 bases, J lost 5 bases, and 10 bases lay in between. Germline CDR1 and CDR2: KGHSH and LQKENI. This CDR3 spans 13 amino acids. CDR3 DNA sequence: TGTGCCAGCTCACCCGGGGAGGGGTATGGCTACACCTTC. Translation gives CASSPGEGYGYTF.

The V gene is TRBV3-1 (or the pseudogene TRBV3-2), the J gene TRBJ2-3, with 12 bases lining up with TRBD2. Germline trimming cut 3 bases from V and 5 bases from J; bases unmatched to any gene: 9. The CDR3 contains 17 residues. CDR1 is LGHDT, CDR2 YNNKEL, per germline (reference sequence). CDR3 region: CASSHRSSGGGGDTQYF. CDR3 nucleotides: TGTGCCAGCAGCCATCGGTCTAGCGGGGGGGGAGGAGATACGCAGTATTTT.

This chain joins TRBV27 and TRBJ2-7; D is perhaps TRBD1 (6 bases). Germline V CDR1 and CDR2: MNHEY, SMNVEV (reference sequence). With 2 bases removed from V and 4 bases from J, the gap between germline ends came to 9 bases. This CDR3 spans 13 amino acids. The CDR3 region is CASSLQGSYEQYF. The CDR3 DNA reads as TGTGCCAGCAGTTTACAGGGGTCATACGAGCAGTACTTC.

The chain is built from TRBV6-2 or TRBV6-3 and TRBJ1-5; 9 positions agree with TRBD1. Per the germline V gene, CDR1 is MNHEY and CDR2 is SVGEGT. The CDR3 loop spans 18 amino acids. V gave up 2 bases and J gave up 2 bases; unmatched junction bases: 10. Written as DNA, the CDR3 is TGTGCCAGCAGTTACCCAGGGACAGGGATTGCGGGCAATCAGCCCCAGCATTTT. This encodes CASSYPGTGIAGNQPQHF.

V gene TRBV19 combines with J gene TRBJ2-4; 11 bases fit TRBD2. The CDR3 is 15 residues long. The germline gives CDR1 LNHDA, CDR2 SQIVND (reference sequence). The V gene end was trimmed by 3 bases and the J gene end by 3 bases; junction bases not matched to a gene: 1. CDR3 in amino acids: CASSISGGDKNIQYF. The CDR3 DNA follows: TGTGCCAGTAGTATTAGCGGGGGGGACAAAAACATTCAGTACTTC.

V gene TRBV12-3 or TRBV12-4 combines with J gene TRBJ1-2; D gene ambiguous. V was clipped by 3 bases and J by 0 bases, with 5 bases between them. This CDR3 region has 13 residues. The CDR3 coding sequence is TGTGCCAGCAGTTTGACACCTAACTATGGCTACACCTTC. This encodes CASSLTPNYGYTF.

The rearrangement joins TRBV3-1 (or the pseudogene TRBV3-2) to TRBJ1-5, with TRBD1 matching 10 bases. CDR1 and CDR2 from the germline V gene are LGHDT and YNNKEL (reference sequence). The CDR3 is 16 residues long. Trimming at V came to 4 bases and at J to 5 bases, leaving 8 bases not matched to a gene. Here the CDR3 DNA reads TGTGCCAGCAGCCGCGGGATAGGGACAGGGGATCAGCCCCAGCATTTT. This encodes CASSRGIGTGDQPQHF.

This clone was seen just once. V is TRBV7-9 and J is TRBJ1-1; D unresolved. The germline CDR1 and CDR2 sequences are SEHNR and FQNEAQ (reference sequence). There are 13 residues in the CDR3. The germline V and J ends were trimmed by 1 base and 4 bases, with 7 bases remaining between them. CDR3 in DNA: TGTGCCAGCAGCTTAGAGCCCGGCACTGAAGCTTTCTTT. This codes for CASSLEPGTEAFF. Using reference TRBV7-9 and TRBJ1-1 for the parts outside the CDR3, the full variable domain is DTGVSQNPRHKITKRGQNVTFRCDPISEHNRLYWYRQTLGQGPEFLTYFQNEAQLEKSRLLSDRFSAERPKGSFSTLEIQRTEQGDSAMYLCASSLEPGTEAFFGQGTRLTVV.

This chain uses TRBV7-9 with TRBJ2-5, with D perhaps TRBD2 (8 bases). In germline, CDR1 is SEHNR, CDR2 FQNEAQ (reference sequence). V was trimmed by 5 bases and J by 3 bases, leaving 22 bases between them. The CDR3 contains 17 residues. CDR3 residues: CASSPRGNGGAEETQYF. As DNA, the CDR3 is TGTGCCAGCAGCCCCAGGGGGAACGGGGGGGCGGAAGAGACCCAGTACTTC.

This chain links TRBV30 with TRBJ1-2; no clear D. The CDR3 runs to 13 residues. Germline CDR1 reads GTSNPN; CDR2 reads SVGIG (reference sequence). Trimming removed 0 bases from V and 0 bases from J, with 5 bases in between. CDR3 bases: TGTGCCTGGAGTGTCCGGGCTAACTATGGCTACACCTTC. Amino acids: CAWSVRANYGYTF.

The chain joins TRBV2 to TRBJ2-2, with TRBD2 as a possible D gene (5 bases). There are 15 residues in the CDR3. Germline V CDR1 and CDR2: SNHLY, FYNNEI. Trimming pared 7 bases from V and 1 base from J, leaving 13 bases between. The CDR3 protein is CASNPGRRNTGELFF. Written as DNA, the CDR3 is TGTGCCAGCAACCCGGGGAGAAGGAACACCGGGGAGCTGTTTTTT.

V usage is TRBV12-5 and J usage is TRBJ1-3, with D hard to call. The germline V gene encodes CDR1 LGHNT and CDR2 FRNRAP. The ends were cut back, 0 bases at V and 0 bases at J, with 9 bases in the middle. The CDR3 consists of 16 residues. The CDR3 sequence: CASGLVRLDSGNTIYF. CDR3 coding DNA: TGTGCTAGTGGTTTGGTACGTCTAGACTCTGGAAACACCATATATTTT.